This TCR beta chain was sequenced for a study of response to subunit inactivated influenza vaccine (dated by TCRdb to the late 2010s). Regarding the complete study: Deep quantitative T cell receptor repertoire profiling was used in the study to track responses to a trivalent subunit inactivated influenza vaccine.

Results and caveats for the whole study, not just this receptor: The authors suggested that each seasonal influenza vaccination may recruit only a limited number of new T cells.

The CDR3 holds 15 amino acids from the cysteine to the phenylalanine. Of all the DNA, just the CDR3 is kept, 45 bases in frame from base 1. Ends trimmed: V by 0 bases, J by 2 bases; bases unmatched to a gene: 5. The CDR1 and CDR2 encoded by the germline V gene are SGHRS and YFSETQ. With regard to this clonotype: Its antigen is currently not known. Per-base qualities were not stored, and no clone one base away is much larger.

Libraries came from RT-PCR. The sample was run on an Illumina HiSeq 2500. The public sequencing data were trimmed at Q25 with fastp and processed into clonotypes with MiXCR by TCRdb, which kept only in-frame beta chains. Here each entry gathers all rows of one CDR3 protein and keeps the most common genes and DNA. The sample table contains about 780,000 distinct CDR3 sequences; only one count was recorded for around 18% of them. Jointly, the top ten make up around 9.9% of the sample. Recombination connected TRBV5-1 to TRBJ2-7; 7 bases in between match TRBD1. This sample comprised PBMCs from blood, obtained 5 to 6 days after vaccination. This sequence originates from a man between 45 and 60 years old who received an inactivated influenza vaccine. Donor details come from another sample of the same person, matched by shared clones. The CDR3 protein is CASSLENRGPYEQYF. The bases read TGCGCCAGCAGCTTGGAAAACAGGGGTCCCTACGAGCAGTACTTC.